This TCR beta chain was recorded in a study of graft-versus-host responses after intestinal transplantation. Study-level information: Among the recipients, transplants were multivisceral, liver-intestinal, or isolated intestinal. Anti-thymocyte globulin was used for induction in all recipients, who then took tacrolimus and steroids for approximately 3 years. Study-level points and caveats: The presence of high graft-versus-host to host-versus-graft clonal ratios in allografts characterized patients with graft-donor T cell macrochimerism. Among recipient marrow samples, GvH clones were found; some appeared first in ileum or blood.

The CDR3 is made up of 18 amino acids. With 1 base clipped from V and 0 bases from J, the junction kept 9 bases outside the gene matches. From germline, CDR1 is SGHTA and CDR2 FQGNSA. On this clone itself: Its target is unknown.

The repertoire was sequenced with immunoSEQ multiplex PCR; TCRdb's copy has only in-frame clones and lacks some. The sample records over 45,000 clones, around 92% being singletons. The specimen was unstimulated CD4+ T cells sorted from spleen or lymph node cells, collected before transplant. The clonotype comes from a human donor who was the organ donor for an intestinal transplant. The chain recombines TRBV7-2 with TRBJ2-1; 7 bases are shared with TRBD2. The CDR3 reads CASSLGGSGRSSYNEQFF. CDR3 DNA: TGTGCCAGCAGCTTAGGTGGTAGCGGGCGGAGCTCCTACAATGAGCAGTTCTTC. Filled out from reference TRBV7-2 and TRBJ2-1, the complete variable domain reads GAGVSQSPSNKVTEKGKDVELRCDPISGHTALYWYRQSLGQGLEFLIYFQGNSAPDKSGLPSDRFSAERTGGSVSTLTIQRTQQEDSAVYLCASSLGGSGRSSYNEQFFGPGTRLTVL.